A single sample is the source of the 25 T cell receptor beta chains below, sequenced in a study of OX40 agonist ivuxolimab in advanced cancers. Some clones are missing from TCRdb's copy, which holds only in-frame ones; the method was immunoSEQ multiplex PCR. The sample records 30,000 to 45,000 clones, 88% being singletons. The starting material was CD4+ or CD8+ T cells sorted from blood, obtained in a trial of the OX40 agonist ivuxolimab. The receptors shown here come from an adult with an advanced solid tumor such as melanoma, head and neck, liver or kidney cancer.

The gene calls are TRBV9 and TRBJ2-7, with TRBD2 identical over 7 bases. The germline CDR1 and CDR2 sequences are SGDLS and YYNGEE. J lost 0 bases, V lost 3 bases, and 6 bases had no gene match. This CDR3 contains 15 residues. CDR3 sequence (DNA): TGTGCCAGCAGCGCCCCCGGGAGGAGCTCCTACGAGCAGTACTTC. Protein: CASSAPGRSSYEQYF. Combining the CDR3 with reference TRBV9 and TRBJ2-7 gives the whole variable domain DSGVTQTPKHLITATGQRVTLRCSPRSGDLSVYWYQQSLDQGLQFLIQYYNGEERAKGNILERFSAQQFPDLHSELNLSSLELGDSALYFCASSAPGRSSYEQYFGPGTRLTVT.

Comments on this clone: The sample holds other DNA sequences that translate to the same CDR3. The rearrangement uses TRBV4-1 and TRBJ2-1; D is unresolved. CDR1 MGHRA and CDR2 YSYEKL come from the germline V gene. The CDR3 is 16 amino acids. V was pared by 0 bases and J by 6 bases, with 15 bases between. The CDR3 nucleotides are TGCGCCAGCAGCCAAGAGCCCGGTCTCTTAAGCAATGAGCAGTTCTTC. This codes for CASSQEPGLLSNEQFF.

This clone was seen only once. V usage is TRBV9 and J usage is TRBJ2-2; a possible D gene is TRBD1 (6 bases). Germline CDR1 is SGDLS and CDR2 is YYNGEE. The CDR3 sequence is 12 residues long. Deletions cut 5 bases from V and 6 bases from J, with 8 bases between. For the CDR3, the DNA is TGTGCCAGCAGTGGGGGCTCCGGGGAGCTGTTTTTT. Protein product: CASSGGSGELFF.

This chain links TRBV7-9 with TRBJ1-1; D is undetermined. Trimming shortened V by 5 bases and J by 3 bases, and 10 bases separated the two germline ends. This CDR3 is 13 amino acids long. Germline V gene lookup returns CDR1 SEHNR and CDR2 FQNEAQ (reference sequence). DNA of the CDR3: TGTGCCAGCAGCCGTGCGGCAGACACTGAAGCTTTCTTT. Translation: CASSRAADTEAFF. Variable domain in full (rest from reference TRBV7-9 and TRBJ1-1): DTGVSQNPRHKITKRGQNVTFRCDPISEHNRLYWYRQTLGQGPEFLTYFQNEAQLEKSRLLSDRFSAERPKGSFSTLEIQRTEQGDSAMYLCASSRAADTEAFFGQGTRLTVV.

Here the CDR3 reads CASSSLAGAGETQYF. The CDR3 DNA reads TGTGCCAGCAGCTCGTTAGCGGGAGCCGGGGAGACCCAGTACTTC. V gene TRBV7-3 combines with J gene TRBJ2-5; 9 bases line up with TRBD2. The junction had 8 bases not matched to a gene; V was cut back by 4 bases and J by 5 bases. Germline loops: CDR1 SGHTA, CDR2 FQGTGA. The CDR3 consists of 15 residues. Using reference TRBV7-3 and TRBJ2-5 for the parts outside the CDR3, the full variable domain is GAGVSQTPSNKVTEKGKYVELRCDPISGHTALYWYRQSLGQGPEFLIYFQGTGAADDSGLPNDRFFAVRPEGSVSTLKIQRTERGDSAVYLCASSSLAGAGETQYFGPGTRLLVL.

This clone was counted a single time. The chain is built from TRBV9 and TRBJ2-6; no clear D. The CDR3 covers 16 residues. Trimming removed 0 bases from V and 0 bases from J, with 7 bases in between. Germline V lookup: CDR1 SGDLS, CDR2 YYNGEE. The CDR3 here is CASSVESFSGANVLTF. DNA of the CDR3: TGTGCCAGCAGCGTAGAAAGCTTCTCTGGGGCCAACGTCCTGACTTTC.

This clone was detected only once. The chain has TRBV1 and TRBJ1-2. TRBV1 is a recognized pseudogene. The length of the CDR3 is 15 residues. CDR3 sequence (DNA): TGCACCAGCAGCCAAGATTCGGACGTAGGGTATGGCTACACCTTC. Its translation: CTSSQDSDVGYGYTF.

CDR3: CASSYYPGRRTEAFF. The DNA of the CDR3 is TGTGCCAGCAGCTATTACCCAGGGAGGAGGACTGAAGCTTTCTTT. The chain joins TRBV11-2 to TRBJ1-1; possibly TRBD1 for D (5 bases). Deletions cut 4 bases from V and 5 bases from J, with 17 bases between. The germline gives CDR1 SGHAT, CDR2 FQNNGV. The CDR3 runs to 15 residues. The variable domain in full, with the rest retrieved from reference TRBV11-2 and TRBJ1-1, is EAGVAQSPRYKIIEKRQSVAFWCNPISGHATLYWYQQILGQGPKLLIQFQNNGVVDDSQLPKDRFSAERLKGVDSTLKIQPAKLEDSAVYLCASSYYPGRRTEAFFGQGTRLTVV.

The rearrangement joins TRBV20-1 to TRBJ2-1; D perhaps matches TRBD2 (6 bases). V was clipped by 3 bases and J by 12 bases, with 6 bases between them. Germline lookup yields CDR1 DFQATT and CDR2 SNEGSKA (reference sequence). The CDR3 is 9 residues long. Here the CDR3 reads CSASGGQFF. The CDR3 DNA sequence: TGCAGTGCTAGCGGGGGGCAGTTCTTC.

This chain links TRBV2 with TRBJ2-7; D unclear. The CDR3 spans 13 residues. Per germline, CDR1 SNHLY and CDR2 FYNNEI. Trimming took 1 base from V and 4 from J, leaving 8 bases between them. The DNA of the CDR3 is TGTGCCAGCAGTGAAGGGGTCGGTTACGAGCAGTACTTC. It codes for CASSEGVGYEQYF.

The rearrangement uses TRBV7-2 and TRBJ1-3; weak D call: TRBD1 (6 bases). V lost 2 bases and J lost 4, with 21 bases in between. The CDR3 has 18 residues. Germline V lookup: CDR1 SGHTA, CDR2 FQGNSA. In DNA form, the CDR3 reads TGTGCCAGCAGCTTAAGGGCCCAGGCTGGGGGGCCCGGAAACACCATATATTTT. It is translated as CASSLRAQAGGPGNTIYF.

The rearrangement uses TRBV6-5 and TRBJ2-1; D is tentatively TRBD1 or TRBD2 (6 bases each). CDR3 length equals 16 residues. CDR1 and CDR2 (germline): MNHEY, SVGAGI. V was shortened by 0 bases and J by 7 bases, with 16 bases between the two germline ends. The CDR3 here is CASSYSKGGGGNEQFF. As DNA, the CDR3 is TGTGCCAGCAGTTACTCGAAGGGGGGAGGTGGGAATGAGCAGTTCTTC.

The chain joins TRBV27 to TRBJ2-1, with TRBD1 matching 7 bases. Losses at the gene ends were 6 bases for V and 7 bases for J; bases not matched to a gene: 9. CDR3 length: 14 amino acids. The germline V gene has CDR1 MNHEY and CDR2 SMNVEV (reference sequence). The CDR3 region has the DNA TGTGCCAGCAGCAGGGGGATTTTGGGAAATGAGCAGTTCTTC. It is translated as CASSRGILGNEQFF.

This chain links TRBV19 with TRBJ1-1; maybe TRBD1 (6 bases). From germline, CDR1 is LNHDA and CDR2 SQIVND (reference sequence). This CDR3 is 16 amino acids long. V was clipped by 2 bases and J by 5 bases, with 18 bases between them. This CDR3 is CASSISPTGMGTEAFF. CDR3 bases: TGTGCCAGTAGTATATCCCCCACAGGGATGGGAACTGAAGCTTTCTTT.

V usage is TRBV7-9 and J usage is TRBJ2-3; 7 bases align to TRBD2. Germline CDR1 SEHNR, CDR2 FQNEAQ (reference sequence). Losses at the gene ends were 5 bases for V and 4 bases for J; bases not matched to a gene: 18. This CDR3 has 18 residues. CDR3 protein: CASSPHPSAGASSDTQYF. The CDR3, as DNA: TGTGCCAGCAGCCCCCATCCCAGTGCGGGAGCATCCTCAGATACGCAGTATTTT.

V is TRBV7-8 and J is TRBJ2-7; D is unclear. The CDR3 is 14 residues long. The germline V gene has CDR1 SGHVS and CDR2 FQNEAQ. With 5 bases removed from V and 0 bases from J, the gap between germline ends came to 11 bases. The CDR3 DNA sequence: TGTGCCAGCAGCCTATCCCCCAACTCCTACGAGCAGTACTTC. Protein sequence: CASSLSPNSYEQYF.

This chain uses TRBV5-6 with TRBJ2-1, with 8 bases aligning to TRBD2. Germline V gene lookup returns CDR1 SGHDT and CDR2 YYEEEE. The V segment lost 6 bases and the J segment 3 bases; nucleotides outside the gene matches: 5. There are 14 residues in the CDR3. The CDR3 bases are TGTGCCAGCACCCCCCGGGGGGGCTACAATGAGCAGTTCTTC. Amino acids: CASTPRGGYNEQFF.

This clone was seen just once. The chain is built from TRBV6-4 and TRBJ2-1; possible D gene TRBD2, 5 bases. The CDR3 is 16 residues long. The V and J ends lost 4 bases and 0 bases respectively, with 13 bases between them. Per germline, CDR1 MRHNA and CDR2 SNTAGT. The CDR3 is CASSVDSASSYNEQFF. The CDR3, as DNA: TGTGCCAGCAGTGTTGATAGCGCGAGCTCCTACAATGAGCAGTTCTTC.

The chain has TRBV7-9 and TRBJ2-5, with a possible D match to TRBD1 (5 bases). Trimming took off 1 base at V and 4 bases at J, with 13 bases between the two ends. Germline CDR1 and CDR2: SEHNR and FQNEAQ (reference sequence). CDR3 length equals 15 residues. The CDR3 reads CASSLVGFRGETQYF. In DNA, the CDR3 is TGTGCCAGCAGCTTAGTGGGCTTTAGGGGAGAGACCCAGTACTTC.

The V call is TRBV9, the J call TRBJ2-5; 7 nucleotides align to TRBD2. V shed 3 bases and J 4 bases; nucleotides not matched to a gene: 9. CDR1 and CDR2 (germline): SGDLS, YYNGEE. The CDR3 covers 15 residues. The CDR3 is CASSGSGLAVETQYF. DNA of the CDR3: TGTGCCAGCAGCGGGAGCGGTCTAGCGGTAGAGACCCAGTACTTC.

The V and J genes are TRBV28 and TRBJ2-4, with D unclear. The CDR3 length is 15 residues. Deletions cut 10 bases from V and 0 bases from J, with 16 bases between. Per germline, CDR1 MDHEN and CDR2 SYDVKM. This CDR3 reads CAIGSEQIAKNIQYF. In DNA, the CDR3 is TGTGCCATCGGGTCAGAACAGATAGCCAAAAACATTCAGTACTTC.

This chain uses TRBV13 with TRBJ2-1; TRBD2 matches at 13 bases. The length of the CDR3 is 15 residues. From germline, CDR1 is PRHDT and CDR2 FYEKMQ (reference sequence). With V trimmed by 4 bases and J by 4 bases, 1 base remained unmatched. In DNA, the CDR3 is TGTGCCAGCAGCTCGGGACTAGCGGGGTACAATGAGCAGTTCTTC. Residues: CASSSGLAGYNEQFF.

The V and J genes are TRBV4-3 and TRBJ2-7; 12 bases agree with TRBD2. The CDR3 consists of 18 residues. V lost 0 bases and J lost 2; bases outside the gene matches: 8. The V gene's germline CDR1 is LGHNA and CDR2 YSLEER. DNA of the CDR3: TGCGCCAGCAGCCAAGAATCTAGCGGGAGGGCCGGGGCCTACGAGCAGTACTTC. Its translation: CASSQESSGRAGAYEQYF.

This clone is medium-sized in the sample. The CDR3 nucleotides read TGTGCCGTGGACGGACAAGAGACCCAGTACTTC. Translating it yields CAVDGQETQYF. The chain uses TRBV28 and TRBJ2-5; D gene uncertain. Germline CDR1 is MDHEN and CDR2 is SYDVKM. CDR3 length: 11 amino acids. The V end lost 11 bases, the J end lost 2 bases, and 9 bases lay between the germline ends.

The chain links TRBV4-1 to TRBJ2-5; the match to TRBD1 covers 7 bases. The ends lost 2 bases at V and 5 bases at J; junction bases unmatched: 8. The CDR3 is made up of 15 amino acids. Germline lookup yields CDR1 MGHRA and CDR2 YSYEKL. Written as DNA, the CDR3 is TGCGCCAGCAGCCAACAACACAGGGGTGGGGAGACCCAGTACTTC. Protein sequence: CASSQQHRGGETQYF.